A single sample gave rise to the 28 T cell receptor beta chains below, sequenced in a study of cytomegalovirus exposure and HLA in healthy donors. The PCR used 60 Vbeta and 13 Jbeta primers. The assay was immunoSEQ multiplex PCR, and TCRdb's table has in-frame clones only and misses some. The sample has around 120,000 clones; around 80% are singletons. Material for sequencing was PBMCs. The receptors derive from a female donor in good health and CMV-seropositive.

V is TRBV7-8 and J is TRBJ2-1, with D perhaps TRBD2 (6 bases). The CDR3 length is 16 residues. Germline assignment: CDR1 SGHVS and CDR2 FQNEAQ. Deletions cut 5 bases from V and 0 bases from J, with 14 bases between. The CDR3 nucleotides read TGTGCCAGCAGCCCGGACTACCAAAGCTCCTACAATGAGCAGTTCTTC. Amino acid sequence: CASSPDYQSSYNEQFF.

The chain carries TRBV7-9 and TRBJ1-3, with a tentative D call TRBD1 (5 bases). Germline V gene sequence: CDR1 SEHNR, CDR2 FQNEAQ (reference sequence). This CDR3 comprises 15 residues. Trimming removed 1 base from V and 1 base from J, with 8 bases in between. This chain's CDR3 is CASSLGSGSGNTIYF. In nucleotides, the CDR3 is TGTGCCAGCAGCTTAGGCTCAGGGTCTGGAAACACCATATATTTT.

DNA of the CDR3: TGTGCCACCAGCAGGGGATGGCGCGGGGCCGTTGCTGGAAACACCATATATTTT. This codes for CATSRGWRGAVAGNTIYF. V and J are TRBV15 and TRBJ1-3; D is perhaps TRBD1 (5 bases). Germline CDR1 LNHNV, CDR2 YYDKDF (reference sequence). The CDR3 sequence is 18 residues long. The V end lost 3 bases, the J end lost 2 bases, and 20 bases lay between the germline ends.

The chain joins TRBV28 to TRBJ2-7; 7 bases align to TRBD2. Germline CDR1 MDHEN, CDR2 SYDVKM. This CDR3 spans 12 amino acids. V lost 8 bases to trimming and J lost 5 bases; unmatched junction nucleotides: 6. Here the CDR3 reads CASGGREDEQYF. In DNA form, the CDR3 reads TGTGCCAGCGGGGGACGGGAGGACGAGCAGTACTTC.

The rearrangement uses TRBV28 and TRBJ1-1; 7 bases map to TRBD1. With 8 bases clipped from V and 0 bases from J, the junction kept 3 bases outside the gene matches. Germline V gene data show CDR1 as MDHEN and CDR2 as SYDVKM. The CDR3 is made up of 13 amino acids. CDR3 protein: CASRQGVNTEAFF. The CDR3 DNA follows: TGTGCCAGCCGACAGGGAGTGAACACTGAAGCTTTCTTT.

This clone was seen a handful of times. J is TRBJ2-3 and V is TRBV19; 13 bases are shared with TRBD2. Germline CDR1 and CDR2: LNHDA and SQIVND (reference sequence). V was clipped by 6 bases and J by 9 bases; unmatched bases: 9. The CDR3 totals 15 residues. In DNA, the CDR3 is TGTGCCAGTAGCGAAACTAGCGGGGGGGCCGAGACGCAGTATTTT. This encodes CASSETSGGAETQYF.

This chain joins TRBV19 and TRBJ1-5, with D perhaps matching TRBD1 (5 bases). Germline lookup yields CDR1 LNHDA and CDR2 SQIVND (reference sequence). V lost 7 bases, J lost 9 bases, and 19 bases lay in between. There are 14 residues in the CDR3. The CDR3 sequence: CASKSGGELRPQHF. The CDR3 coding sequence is TGTGCCAGTAAGTCGGGGGGGGAGTTGCGGCCCCAGCATTTT.

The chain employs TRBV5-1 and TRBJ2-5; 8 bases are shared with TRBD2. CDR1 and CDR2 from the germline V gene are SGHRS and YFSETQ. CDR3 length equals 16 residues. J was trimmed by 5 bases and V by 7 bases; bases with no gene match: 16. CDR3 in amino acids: CASGQGAGVEVETQYF. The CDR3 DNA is TGCGCCAGCGGCCAAGGAGCGGGAGTTGAGGTTGAGACCCAGTACTTC. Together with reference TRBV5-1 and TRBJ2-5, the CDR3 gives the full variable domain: KAGVTQTPRYLIKTRGQQVTLSCSPISGHRSVSWYQQTPGQGLQFLFEYFSETQRNKGNFPGRFSGRQFSNSRSEMNVSTLELGDSALYLCASGQGAGVEVETQYFGPGTRLLVL.

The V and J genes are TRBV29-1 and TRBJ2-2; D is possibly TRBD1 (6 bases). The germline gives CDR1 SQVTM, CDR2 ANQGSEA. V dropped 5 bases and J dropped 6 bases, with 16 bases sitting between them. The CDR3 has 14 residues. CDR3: CSVRGYTGPGELFF. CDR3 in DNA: TGCAGCGTTAGGGGGTACACGGGTCCCGGGGAGCTGTTTTTT.

The chain's CDR3 is CASSPRLAPDTQYF. The CDR3 DNA reads as TGTGCCAGCAGCCCGCGACTAGCCCCGGATACGCAGTATTTT. The rearrangement uses TRBV5-4 and TRBJ2-3, with 7 bases fitting TRBD2. Trimming cost V 4 bases and J 6 bases; bases outside gene matches: 8. Germline V gene lookup returns CDR1 SGHNT and CDR2 YYREEE (reference sequence). The CDR3 runs to 14 residues.

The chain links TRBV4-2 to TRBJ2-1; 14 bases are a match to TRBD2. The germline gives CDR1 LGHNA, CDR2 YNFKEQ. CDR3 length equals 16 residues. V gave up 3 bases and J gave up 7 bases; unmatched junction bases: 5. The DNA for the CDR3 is TGTGCCAGCAGCCACTCGACTAGCGGGGGGGTAAATGAGCAGTTCTTC. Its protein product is CASSHSTSGGVNEQFF.

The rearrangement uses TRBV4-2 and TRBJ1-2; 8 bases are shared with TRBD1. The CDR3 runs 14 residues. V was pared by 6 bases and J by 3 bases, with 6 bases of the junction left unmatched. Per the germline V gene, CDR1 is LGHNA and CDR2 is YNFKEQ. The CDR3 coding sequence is TGTGCCAGCAGGAGTCAACAGGGGGACTATGGCTACACCTTC. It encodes CASRSQQGDYGYTF.

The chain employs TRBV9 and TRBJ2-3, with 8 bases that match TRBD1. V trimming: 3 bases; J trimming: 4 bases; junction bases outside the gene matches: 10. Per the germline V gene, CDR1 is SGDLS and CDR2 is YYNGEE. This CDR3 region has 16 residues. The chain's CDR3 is CASSAEDRVFPDTQYF. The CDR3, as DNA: TGTGCCAGCAGCGCAGAGGACAGGGTATTCCCAGATACGCAGTATTTT.

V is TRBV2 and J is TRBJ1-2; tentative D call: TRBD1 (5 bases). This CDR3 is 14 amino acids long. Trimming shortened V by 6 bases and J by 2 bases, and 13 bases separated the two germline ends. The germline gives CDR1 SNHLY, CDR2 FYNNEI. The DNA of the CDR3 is TGTGCCAGCAGGGAGGGACCTGTCAACTATGGCTACACCTTC. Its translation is CASREGPVNYGYTF.

The CDR3 DNA sequence: TGTGCCAGCAGCCCAACACCCGGGGACACTGAAGCTTTCTTT. Residues: CASSPTPGDTEAFF. This chain links TRBV7-2 with TRBJ1-1; D gene ambiguous. This CDR3 has 14 amino acids. Per the germline V gene, CDR1 is SGHTA and CDR2 is FQGNSA. V lost 5 bases, J lost 3 bases, and 13 bases lay in between.

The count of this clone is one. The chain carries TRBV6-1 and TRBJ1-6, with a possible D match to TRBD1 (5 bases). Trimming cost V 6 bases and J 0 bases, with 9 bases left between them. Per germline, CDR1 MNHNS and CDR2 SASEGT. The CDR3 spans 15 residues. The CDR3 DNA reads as TGTGCCAGCAGGGGGGGGAGCTCCTATAATTCACCCCTCCACTTT. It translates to CASRGGSSYNSPLHF.

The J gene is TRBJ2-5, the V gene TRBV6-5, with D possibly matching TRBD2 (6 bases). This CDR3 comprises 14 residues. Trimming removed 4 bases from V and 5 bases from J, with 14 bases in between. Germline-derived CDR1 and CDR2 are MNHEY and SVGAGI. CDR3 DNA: TGTGCCAGCAGTTTCGGGCGGGCGGGGGAGACCCAGTACTTC. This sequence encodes CASSFGRAGETQYF.

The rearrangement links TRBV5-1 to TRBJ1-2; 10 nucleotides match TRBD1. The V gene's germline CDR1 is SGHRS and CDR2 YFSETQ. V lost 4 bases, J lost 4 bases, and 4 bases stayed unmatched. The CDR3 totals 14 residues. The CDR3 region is CASSRDRGFYGYTF. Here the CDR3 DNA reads TGCGCCAGCAGCCGGGACAGGGGCTTCTATGGCTACACCTTC.

This CDR3 is CASSQSIGQYYNSPLHF. CDR3 DNA: TGTGCCAGCAGCCAATCGATCGGACAGTACTATAATTCACCCCTCCACTTT. J is TRBJ1-6 and V is TRBV16; a possible D gene is TRBD1 (6 bases). The germline gives CDR1 KGHSY, CDR2 FQNENV. The CDR3 is made up of 17 amino acids. Trimming shortened V by 0 bases and J by 3 bases, and 12 bases separated the two germline ends.

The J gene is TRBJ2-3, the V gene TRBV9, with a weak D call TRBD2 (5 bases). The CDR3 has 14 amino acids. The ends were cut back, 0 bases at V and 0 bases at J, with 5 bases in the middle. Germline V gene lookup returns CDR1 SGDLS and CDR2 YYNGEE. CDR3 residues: CASSVAGSTDTQYF. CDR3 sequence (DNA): TGTGCCAGCAGCGTAGCGGGGAGCACAGATACGCAGTATTTT.

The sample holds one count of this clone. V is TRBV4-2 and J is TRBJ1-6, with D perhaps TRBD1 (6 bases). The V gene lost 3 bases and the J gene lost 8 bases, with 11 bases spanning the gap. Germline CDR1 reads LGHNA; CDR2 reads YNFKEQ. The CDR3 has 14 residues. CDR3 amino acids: CASSQGHGDSPLHF. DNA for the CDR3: TGTGCCAGCAGCCAGGGACATGGGGATTCACCCCTCCACTTT.

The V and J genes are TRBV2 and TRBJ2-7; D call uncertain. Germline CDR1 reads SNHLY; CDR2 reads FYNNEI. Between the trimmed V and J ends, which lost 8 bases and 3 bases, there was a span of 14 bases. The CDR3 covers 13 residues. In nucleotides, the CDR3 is TGTGCCAGCGGGCTAACCCGATTCTACGAGCAGTACTTC. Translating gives CASGLTRFYEQYF.

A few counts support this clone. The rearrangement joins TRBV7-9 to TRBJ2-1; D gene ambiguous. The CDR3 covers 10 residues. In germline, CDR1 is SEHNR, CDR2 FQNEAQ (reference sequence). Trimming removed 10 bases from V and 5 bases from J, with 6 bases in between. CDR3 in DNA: TGTGCCACAGTCCACAATGAGCAGTTCTTC. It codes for CATVHNEQFF.

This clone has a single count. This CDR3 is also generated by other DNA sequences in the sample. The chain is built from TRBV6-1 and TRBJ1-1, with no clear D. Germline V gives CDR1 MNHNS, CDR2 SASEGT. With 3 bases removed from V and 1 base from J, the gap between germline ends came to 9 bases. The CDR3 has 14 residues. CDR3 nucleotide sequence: TGTGCCAGCAGTGAGAGTTGGGCGAACACTGAAGCTTTCTTT. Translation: CASSESWANTEAFF.

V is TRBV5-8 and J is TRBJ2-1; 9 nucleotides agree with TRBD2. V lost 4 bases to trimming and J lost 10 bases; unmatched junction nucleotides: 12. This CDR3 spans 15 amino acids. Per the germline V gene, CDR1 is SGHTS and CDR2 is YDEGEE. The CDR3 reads CASSPPGLATLEQFF. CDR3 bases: TGTGCCAGCAGCCCGCCGGGACTAGCAACTTTGGAGCAGTTCTTC. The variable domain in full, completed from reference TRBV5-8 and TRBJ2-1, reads EAGVTQSPTHLIKTRGQQATLRCSPISGHTSVYWYQQALGLGLQFLLWYDEGEERNRGNFPPRFSGRQFPNYSSELNVNALELEDSALYLCASSPPGLATLEQFFGPGTRLTVL.

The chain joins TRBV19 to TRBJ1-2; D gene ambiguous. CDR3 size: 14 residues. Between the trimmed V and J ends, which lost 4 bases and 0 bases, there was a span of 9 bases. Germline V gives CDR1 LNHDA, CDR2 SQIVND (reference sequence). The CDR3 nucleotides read TGTGCCAGTAGTACGTACGACACTAACTATGGCTACACCTTC. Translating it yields CASSTYDTNYGYTF.

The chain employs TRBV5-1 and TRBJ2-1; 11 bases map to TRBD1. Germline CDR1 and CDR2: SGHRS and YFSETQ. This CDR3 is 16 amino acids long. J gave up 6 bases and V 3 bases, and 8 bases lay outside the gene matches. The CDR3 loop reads CASSSLPGQGGNEQFF. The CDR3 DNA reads TGCGCCAGCAGCTCACTACCGGGACAGGGGGGCAATGAGCAGTTCTTC. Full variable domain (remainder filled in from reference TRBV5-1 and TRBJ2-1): KAGVTQTPRYLIKTRGQQVTLSCSPISGHRSVSWYQQTPGQGLQFLFEYFSETQRNKGNFPGRFSGRQFSNSRSEMNVSTLELGDSALYLCASSSLPGQGGNEQFFGPGTRLTVL.

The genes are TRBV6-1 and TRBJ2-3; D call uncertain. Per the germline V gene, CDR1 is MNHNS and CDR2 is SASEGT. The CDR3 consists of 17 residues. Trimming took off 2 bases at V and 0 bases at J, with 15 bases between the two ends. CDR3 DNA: TGTGCCAGCAGTGAAACCTTGGGTCCAGGAAGCACAGATACGCAGTATTTT. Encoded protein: CASSETLGPGSTDTQYF.